Each of the 6 T cell receptor beta chains below was sequenced from the same sample in a study of T cell responses to AZD1222 COVID-19 vaccine. Measured with immunoSEQ multiplex PCR; TCRdb has only the in-frame clones, and not every one. This sample has about 110,000 clones, with roughly 84% found just once. The sequencing used peripheral blood, collected on day 0 of AZD1222 vaccination. The receptors shown here come from an adult in good health.

This rearrangement joins TRBV9 to TRBJ2-1, with TRBD2 matching over 10 bases. Germline CDR1 and CDR2: SGDLS and YYNGEE. CDR3 size: 12 residues. Trimming removed 4 bases from V and 9 bases from J; junction bases left unmatched: 1. For the CDR3, the DNA is TGTGCCAGCAGCTGGACTAGCGGTGAGCAGTTCTTC. This gives the protein CASSWTSGEQFF.

The rearrangement links TRBV5-4 to TRBJ2-3; 11 bases map to TRBD2. The CDR3 runs 19 residues. J lost 1 base, V lost 0 bases, and 10 bases had no gene match. Germline lookup yields CDR1 SGHNT and CDR2 YYREEE (reference sequence). CDR3 sequence: CASSLVSGRGLGGTDTQYF. Written as DNA, the CDR3 is TGTGCCAGCAGCTTGGTTAGCGGGAGGGGTTTGGGGGGCACAGATACGCAGTATTTT.

CDR3 amino acids: CASSPGTLEWEKLFF. The CDR3 DNA reads TGTGCCAGCAGCCCGGGGACACTGGAATGGGAAAAACTGTTTTTT. The J gene is TRBJ1-4, the V gene TRBV6-5; the D gene is possibly TRBD1 (6 bases). The CDR3 covers 15 residues. Trimming shortened V by 6 bases and J by 8 bases, and 19 bases separated the two germline ends. Germline CDR1 is MNHEY and CDR2 is SVGAGI.

The genes are TRBV3-1 (or the pseudogene TRBV3-2) and TRBJ1-2, with D uncertain. Trimming removed 3 bases from V and 1 base from J, with 9 bases in between. Germline values: CDR1 LGHDT, CDR2 YNNKEL (reference sequence). This CDR3 is 14 amino acids long. This CDR3 reads CASSHRDFNYGYTF. As DNA, the CDR3 is TGTGCCAGCAGCCACCGGGATTTTAACTATGGCTACACCTTC.

This chain uses TRBV7-9 with TRBJ2-2; D perhaps matches TRBD2 (5 bases). This CDR3 spans 15 amino acids. Trimming shortened V by 8 bases and J by 1 base, and 14 bases separated the two germline ends. Germline V gene data show CDR1 as SEHNR and CDR2 as FQNEAQ (reference sequence). Written as DNA, the CDR3 is TGTGCCAGCGTTGAGGCGGGTCGGAACACCGGGGAGCTGTTTTTT. This gives the protein CASVEAGRNTGELFF.

This clone was seen a single time. The chain links TRBV28 to TRBJ2-2, with D possibly matching TRBD1 (5 bases). Germline V gene lookup returns CDR1 MDHEN and CDR2 SYDVKM. Trimming removed 4 bases at V and 6 bases at J, with 9 bases between. The CDR3 sequence is 13 residues long. The CDR3 nucleotides read TGTGCCAGCAGTTACAGGAATGCCGGGGAGCTGTTTTTT. Translation gives CASSYRNAGELFF.